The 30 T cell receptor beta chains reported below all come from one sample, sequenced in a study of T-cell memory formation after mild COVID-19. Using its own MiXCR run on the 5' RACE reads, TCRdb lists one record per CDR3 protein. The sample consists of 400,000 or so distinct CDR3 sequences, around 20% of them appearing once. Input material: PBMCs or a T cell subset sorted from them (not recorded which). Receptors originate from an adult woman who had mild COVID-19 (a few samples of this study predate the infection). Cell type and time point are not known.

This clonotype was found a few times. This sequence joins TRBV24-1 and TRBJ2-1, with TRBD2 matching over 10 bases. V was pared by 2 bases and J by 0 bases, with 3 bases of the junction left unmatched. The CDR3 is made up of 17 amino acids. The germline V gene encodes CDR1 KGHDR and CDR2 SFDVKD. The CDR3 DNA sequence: TGTGCCACCAGTGATTATCCTAGCGGGAGCTCCTACAATGAGCAGTTCTTC. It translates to CATSDYPSGSSYNEQFF.

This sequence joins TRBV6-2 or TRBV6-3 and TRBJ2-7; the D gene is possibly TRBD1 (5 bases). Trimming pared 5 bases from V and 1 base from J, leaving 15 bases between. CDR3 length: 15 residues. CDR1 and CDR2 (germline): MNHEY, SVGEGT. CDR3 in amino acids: CASSDSLRTSYEQYF. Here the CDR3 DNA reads TGTGCCAGCAGTGACAGTCTCCGCACTTCCTACGAGCAGTACTTC.

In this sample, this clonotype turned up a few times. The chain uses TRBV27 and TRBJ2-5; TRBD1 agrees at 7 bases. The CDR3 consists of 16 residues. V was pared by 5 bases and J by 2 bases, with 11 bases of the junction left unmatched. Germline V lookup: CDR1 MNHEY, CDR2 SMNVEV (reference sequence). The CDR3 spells CASSQDDRVSQETQYF. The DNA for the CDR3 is TGTGCCAGCAGTCAGGACGACAGGGTATCGCAAGAGACCCAGTACTTC.

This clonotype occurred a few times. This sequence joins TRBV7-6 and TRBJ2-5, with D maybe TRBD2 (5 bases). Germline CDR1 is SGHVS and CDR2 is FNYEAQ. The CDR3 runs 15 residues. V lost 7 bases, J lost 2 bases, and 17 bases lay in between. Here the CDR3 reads CASTPPGVLQETQYF. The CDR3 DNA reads TGTGCCAGCACCCCCCCCGGGGTTCTTCAAGAGACCCAGTACTTC.

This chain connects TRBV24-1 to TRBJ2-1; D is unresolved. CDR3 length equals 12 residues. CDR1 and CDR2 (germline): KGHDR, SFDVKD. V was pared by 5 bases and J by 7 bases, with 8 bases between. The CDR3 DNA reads TGTGCCACCAGTGGTGTCGGGAATGAGCAGTTCTTC. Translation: CATSGVGNEQFF.

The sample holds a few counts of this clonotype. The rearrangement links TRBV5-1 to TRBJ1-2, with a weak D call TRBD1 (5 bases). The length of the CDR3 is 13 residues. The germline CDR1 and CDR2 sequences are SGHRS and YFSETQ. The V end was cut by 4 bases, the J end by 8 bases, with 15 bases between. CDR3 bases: TGCGCCAGCAGCGCCCCCGGGGCCGTAGGCTACACCTTC. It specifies CASSAPGAVGYTF.

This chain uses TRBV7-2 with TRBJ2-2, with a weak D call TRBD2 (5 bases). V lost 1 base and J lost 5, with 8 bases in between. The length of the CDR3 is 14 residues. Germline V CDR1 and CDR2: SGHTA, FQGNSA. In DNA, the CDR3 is TGTGCCAGCAGCTTAGTGAGGGAGACCGGGGAGCTGTTTTTT. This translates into CASSLVRETGELFF.

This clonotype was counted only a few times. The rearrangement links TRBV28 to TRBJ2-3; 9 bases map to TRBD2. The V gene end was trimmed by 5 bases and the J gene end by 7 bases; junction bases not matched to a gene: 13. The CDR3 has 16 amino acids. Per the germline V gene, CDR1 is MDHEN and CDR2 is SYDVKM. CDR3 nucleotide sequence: TGTGCCAGCAGTCCCCCACTGGCGGGAGGGGTAAATACGCAGTATTTT. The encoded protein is CASSPPLAGGVNTQYF.

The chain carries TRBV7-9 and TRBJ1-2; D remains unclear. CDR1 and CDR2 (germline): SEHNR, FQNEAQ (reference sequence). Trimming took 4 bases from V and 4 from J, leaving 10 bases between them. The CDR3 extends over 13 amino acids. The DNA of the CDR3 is TGTGCCAGCAGCTCGGACGGACTCTATGGCTACACCTTC. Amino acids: CASSSDGLYGYTF.

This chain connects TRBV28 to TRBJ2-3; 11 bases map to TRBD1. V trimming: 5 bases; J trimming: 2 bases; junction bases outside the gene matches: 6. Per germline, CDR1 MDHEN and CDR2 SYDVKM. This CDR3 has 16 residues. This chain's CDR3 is CASSIPGQGVTDTQYF. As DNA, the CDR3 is TGTGCCAGCAGTATACCGGGACAGGGGGTCACAGATACGCAGTATTTT.

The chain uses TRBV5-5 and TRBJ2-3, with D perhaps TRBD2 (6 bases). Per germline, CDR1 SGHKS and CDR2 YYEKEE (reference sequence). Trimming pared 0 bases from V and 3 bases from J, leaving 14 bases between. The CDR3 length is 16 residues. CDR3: CASSLGLALATDTQYF. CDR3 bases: TGTGCCAGCAGCTTGGGGCTAGCTCTAGCGACAGATACGCAGTATTTT.

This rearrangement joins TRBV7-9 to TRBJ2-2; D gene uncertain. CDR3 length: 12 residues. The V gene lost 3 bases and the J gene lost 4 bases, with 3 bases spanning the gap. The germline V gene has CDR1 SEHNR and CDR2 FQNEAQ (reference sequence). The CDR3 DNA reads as TGTGCCAGCAGCTTCTTCACCGGGGAGCTGTTTTTT. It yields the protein CASSFFTGELFF.

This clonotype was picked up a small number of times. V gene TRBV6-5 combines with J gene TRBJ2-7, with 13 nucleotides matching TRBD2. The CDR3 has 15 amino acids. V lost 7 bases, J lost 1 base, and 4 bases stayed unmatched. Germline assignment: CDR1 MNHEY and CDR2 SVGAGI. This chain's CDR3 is CASTPLAGGSYEQYF. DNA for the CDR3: TGTGCCAGCACCCCACTAGCGGGAGGGTCCTACGAGCAGTACTTC.

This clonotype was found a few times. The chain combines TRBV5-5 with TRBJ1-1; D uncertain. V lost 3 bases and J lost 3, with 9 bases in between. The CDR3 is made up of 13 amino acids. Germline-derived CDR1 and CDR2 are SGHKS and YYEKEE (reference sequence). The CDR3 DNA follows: TGTGCCAGCAGCTCCGAGCGGGACACTGAAGCTTTCTTT. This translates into CASSSERDTEAFF.

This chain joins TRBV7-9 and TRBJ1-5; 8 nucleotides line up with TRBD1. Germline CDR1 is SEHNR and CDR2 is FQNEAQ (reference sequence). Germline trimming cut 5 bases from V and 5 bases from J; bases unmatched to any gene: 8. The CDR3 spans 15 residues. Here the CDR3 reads CASSADRGPHQPQHF. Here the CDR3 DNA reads TGTGCCAGCAGCGCTGACAGGGGACCGCATCAGCCCCAGCATTTT.

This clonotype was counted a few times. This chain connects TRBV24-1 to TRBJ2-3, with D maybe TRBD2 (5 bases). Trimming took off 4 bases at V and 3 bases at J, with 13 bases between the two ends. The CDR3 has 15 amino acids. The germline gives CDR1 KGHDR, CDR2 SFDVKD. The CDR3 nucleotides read TGTGCCACCAGTGACCCTAGGACTGTAACAGATACGCAGTATTTT. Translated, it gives CATSDPRTVTDTQYF.

This CDR3 reads CASSSDGANTGELFF. The CDR3 DNA reads TGTGCCAGCAGCTCTGACGGAGCTAACACCGGGGAGCTGTTTTTT. The chain is built from TRBV7-6 and TRBJ2-2; unclear D gene. This CDR3 is 15 amino acids long. The germline gives CDR1 SGHVS, CDR2 FNYEAQ. Trimming stripped 4 bases from V and 2 bases from J, with 11 bases between.

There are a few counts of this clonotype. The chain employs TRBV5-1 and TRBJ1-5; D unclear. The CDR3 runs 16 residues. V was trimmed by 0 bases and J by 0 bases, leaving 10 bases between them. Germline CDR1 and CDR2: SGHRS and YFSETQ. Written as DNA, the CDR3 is TGCGCCAGCAGCTTGGGGCAAACGGGTAGCAATCAGCCCCAGCATTTT. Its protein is CASSLGQTGSNQPQHF.

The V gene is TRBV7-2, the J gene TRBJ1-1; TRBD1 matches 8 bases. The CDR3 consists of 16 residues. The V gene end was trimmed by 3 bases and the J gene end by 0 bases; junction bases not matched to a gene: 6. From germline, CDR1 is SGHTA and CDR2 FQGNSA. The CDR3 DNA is TGTGCCAGCAGCTTGACAGGGGTGGGGATGAACACTGAAGCTTTCTTT. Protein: CASSLTGVGMNTEAFF.

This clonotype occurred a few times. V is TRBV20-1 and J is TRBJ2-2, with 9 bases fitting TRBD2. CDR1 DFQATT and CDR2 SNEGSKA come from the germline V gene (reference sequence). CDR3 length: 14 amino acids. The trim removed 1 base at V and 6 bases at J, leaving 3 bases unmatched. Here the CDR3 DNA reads TGCAGTGCTAGAGTACAGCGGGGGGCCGGGGAGCTGTTTTTT. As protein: CSARVQRGAGELFF.

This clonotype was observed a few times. CDR3 sequence (DNA): TGTGCCAGCACTCTTGGGGGGGATGAGCAGTTCTTC. This encodes CASTLGGDEQFF. This rearrangement joins TRBV12-3 or TRBV12-4 to TRBJ2-1; 7 nucleotides align to TRBD2. The CDR3 contains 12 residues. Germline trimming cut 7 bases from V and 8 bases from J; bases unmatched to any gene: 5.

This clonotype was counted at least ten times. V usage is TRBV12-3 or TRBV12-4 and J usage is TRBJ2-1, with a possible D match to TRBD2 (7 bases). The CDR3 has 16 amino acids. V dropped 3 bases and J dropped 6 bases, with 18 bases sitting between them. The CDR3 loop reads CASSFWGGGAGNEQFF. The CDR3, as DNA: TGTGCCAGCAGTTTTTGGGGAGGGGGAGCCGGCAATGAGCAGTTCTTC.

This CDR3 reads CASSYSALNTEAFF. DNA of the CDR3: TGTGCCAGCAGTTACTCGGCATTGAACACTGAAGCTTTCTTT. The chain is built from TRBV6-5 and TRBJ1-1; the D is unclear. Germline V gives CDR1 MNHEY, CDR2 SVGAGI. The CDR3 totals 14 residues. V was cut by 0 bases and J by 0 bases, with 5 bases left in between.

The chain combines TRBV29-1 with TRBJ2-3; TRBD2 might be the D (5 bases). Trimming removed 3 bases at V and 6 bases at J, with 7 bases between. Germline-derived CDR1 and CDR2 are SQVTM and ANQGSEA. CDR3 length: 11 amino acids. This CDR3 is CSVEGVDTQYF. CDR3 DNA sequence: TGCAGCGTTGAGGGAGTGGATACGCAGTATTTT.

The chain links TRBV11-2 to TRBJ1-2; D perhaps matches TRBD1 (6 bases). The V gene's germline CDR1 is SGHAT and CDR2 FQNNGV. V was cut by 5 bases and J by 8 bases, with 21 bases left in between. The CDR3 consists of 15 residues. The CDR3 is CASSPTAGDGRGYTF. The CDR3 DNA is TGTGCCAGCAGCCCAACCGCAGGGGATGGAAGGGGCTACACCTTC.

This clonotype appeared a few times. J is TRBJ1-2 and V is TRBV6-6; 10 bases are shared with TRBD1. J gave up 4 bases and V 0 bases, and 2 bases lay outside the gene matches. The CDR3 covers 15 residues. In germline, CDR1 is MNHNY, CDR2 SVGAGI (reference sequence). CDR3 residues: CASSYSGQGSYGYTF. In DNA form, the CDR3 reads TGTGCCAGCAGTTACTCGGGACAGGGGAGCTATGGCTACACCTTC.

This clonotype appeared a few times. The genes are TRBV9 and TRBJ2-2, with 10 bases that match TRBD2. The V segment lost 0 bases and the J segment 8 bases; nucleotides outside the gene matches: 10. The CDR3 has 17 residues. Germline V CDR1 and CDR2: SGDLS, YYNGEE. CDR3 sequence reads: CASSVDPSGSISGELFF. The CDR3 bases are TGTGCCAGCAGCGTAGATCCTAGCGGGAGTATCTCTGGGGAGCTGTTTTTT.

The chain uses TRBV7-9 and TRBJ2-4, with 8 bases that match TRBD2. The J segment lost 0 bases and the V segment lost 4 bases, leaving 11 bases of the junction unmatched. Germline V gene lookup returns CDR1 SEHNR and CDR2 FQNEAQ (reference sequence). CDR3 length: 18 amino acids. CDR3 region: CASSSGLGGVKAKNIQYF. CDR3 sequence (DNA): TGTGCCAGCAGCTCGGGACTAGGGGGTGTTAAAGCCAAAAACATTCAGTACTTC.

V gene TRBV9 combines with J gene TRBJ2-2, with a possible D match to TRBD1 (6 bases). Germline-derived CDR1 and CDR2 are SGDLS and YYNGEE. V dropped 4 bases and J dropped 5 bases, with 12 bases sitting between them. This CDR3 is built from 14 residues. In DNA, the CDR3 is TGTGCCAGCAGCTCCCGACAGGTTACCGGGGAGCTGTTTTTT. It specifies CASSSRQVTGELFF.

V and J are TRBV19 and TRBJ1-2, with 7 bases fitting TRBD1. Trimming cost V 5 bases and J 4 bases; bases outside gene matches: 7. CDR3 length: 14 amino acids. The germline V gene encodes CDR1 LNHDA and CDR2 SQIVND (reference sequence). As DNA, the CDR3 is TGTGCCAGTAGTTCCGACAGGGAGGTCTATGGCTACACCTTC. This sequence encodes CASSSDREVYGYTF.